This T cell receptor beta chain was identified during a study of shared clonotypes between healthy human individuals. Libraries were prepared by immunoSEQ multiplex PCR; TCRdb keeps only in-frame clonotypes and omits some of them. The table lists over 850,000 clones, around three quarters of them singletons. Remarks on this clone: The antigen remains unidentified.

The study, taken as a whole, reports: Larger estimated richness was generally recorded for naive subsets relative to memory subsets. The genetic and exposure-history diversity represented was limited by few donors.

Unmatched junction bases numbered 5, after V lost 5 bases and J lost 4 bases. The CDR3 loop spans 14 amino acids. CDR1 is MNHEY, CDR2 SMNVEV, per germline (reference sequence). The receptor was derived from a man aged 18 to 29 in good health. Some clones in this sample may be carry-over from other donors' samples. The V gene is TRBV27, the J gene TRBJ1-5; 7 positions match TRBD1. Sequencing input: memory CD4+ T cells from PBMCs. The subset here: CD45RA-negative fraction. The CDR3 coding sequence is TGTGCCAGCAGTCCCGCACAGGGGAATCAGCCCCAGCATTTT. It codes for CASSPAQGNQPQHF.